The source of this TCR beta chain is a study of T cells in Graves' hyperthyroidism and ophthalmopathy. To note about this clonotype: An end of the junction does not agree with germline; a read error may underlie this.

This CDR3 is built from 15 residues. CDR1 and CDR2 from the germline V gene are MNHEY and SVGEGT. What was amplified from RNA transcripts were TCR beta CDR3 regions. During a first-round RT-PCR of the TCR CDR3, the HTBI primer set was used. TCRdb reanalysed the multiplex PCR reads using MiXCR and keeps one entry per CDR3 protein. The sample consists of hundreds of thousands of distinct CDR3 sequences, around 22% of them appearing once. The TCR originated in a woman in her 30s with Graves' ophthalmopathy. The gene calls are TRBV6-2 or TRBV6-3 and TRBJ2-5; the match to TRBD2 covers 11 bases. The sample was blood. The CDR3: CASSSRTSGQETKYF. CDR3 bases: TGTGCCAGCAGTTCCCGGACTAGCGGGCAAGAGACCAAGTACTTC.